This record concerns one T cell receptor (beta chain) sequence. Its antigen remains undetermined. No per-base quality is available; no much larger clone lies one base away. CDR1 and CDR2 are read off the germline V gene (reference sequence) as LNHDA and SQIVND. The V end loses 7 bases and the J end loses 6 bases, and a stretch of 13 bases separates them. The CDR3 sequence holds 13 residues, the cysteine and phenylalanine included. This entry keeps only the CDR3 DNA: 39 bases, framed from base 1. TCRbeta CDR3 regions were amplified from genomic DNA by means of the immunoSEQ Assay, a bias-controlled multiplex PCR. The original methods were these. Within the assay, amplification of reference gene primers was used to estimate how many nucleated cells each sample contained. Sequence reads were collapsed and filtered to measure the absolute abundance of every unique TCRbeta CDR3 rearrangement. For each sample, productive Simpson clonality was calculated as the square root of Simpson's diversity index across productive rearrangements. The immuneACCESS repertoire file appears here via TCRdb, limited to in-frame rearrangements. These files lack a portion of the clones; in checked studies, under half of the deficit traces to unresolved V genes, and the cause of the others is not known. V and J calls plus clone size are reproduced from that table; the DNA served to infer D and trimming. The sample yields 310,000 or so clones; approximately 84% were counted once. The ten biggest clones cover roughly 10% of the sample.

This sample was taken from a study of blood T cell repertoires in COVID-19 (dated by TCRdb to about 2020). Background for the entire study: Samples covering the acute and convalescent phases of COVID-19 were provided by collaborators in the United States, Italy and Spain. The material from the prospective study consisted of cDNA or gDNA derived from T cells, B-cell-depleted T cells, or PBMCs. The dataset comprised deeply sampled blood TCRbeta repertoires from subjects exposed to, actively infected with, or recovered from COVID-19. The repertoires were released in a freely available public database intended as a resource for research on the immune response to SARS-CoV-2. The samples were drawn from two sources: the first 160 participants of the ongoing ImmuneRACE study, and 1,254 subjects contributed by 6 global collaborators. Nearly every sample came with metadata listing a de-identified subject ID, COVID-19 status, age in years and sex. Where available, HLA class I and class II types were obtained from metadata supplied by the sample provider rather than from assay-based typing. Broader findings and caveats from the paper: Clinical and demographic metadata were provided uncurated, with the amount varying by source and participant.

Enrolling through a virtual design, the prospective study's participants ranged in age from roughly 18 to 89 years and lived across roughly 24 United States geographic areas. To assign participants to cohorts, the prospective study relied on clinical history that participants themselves reported in a screening survey and a study questionnaire. For ImmuneRACE Cohort 3, a participant was defined as recovered based on two consecutive negative NP/OP PCR tests, clearance by a healthcare professional, or resolution of symptoms. In the prospective study, whole blood, serum and a nasopharyngeal or oropharyngeal swab were collected from each participant by mobile phlebotomists. Prospective study participants could optionally give additional blood draws and questionnaires over an approximately two-month period. Prospective study blood samples were shipped either frozen or at room temperature before DNA extraction.

The source of this sequence is a woman under 30 who had recovered from COVID-19. Material for sequencing was PBMCs or T cells enriched from blood (not recorded which). The rearranged chain carries TRBV19 and TRBJ1-5; D gene: possibly TRBD1, on 5 matching bases. CDR3 sequence: CASKTGRSQPQHF. The bases read TGTGCCAGTAAAACAGGAAGGTCTCAGCCCCAGCATTTT.